This record concerns one T cell receptor (beta chain) sequence. Its antigen is currently unknown. CDR1 and CDR2 from the germline V gene are MNHEY and SVGAGI. V lost 2 bases to trimming and J lost 3 bases, with 11 bases between them. This CDR3 has 15 residues. PCR used 60 Vbeta primers and 13 Jbeta primers. Repertoires were generated with immunoSEQ multiplex PCR, while TCRdb's copy carries only in-frame clones and drops some. Of 65,000 to 75,000 clones listed, about two thirds were seen once; the top ten hold around 1.9%. This record comes from a study of cytomegalovirus exposure and HLA in healthy donors. The study's findings and limits: Researchers reported that a few CMV-associated chains were confirmed in vitro as CMV antigen-specific.

Unrecorded immune exposure was likely among donors, who were nominally healthy when sampled. The receptor comes from a woman under 40 in good health and CMV-seronegative. Sequencing was done on a sample of PBMCs. The chain uses TRBV6-5 and TRBJ1-3; D is perhaps TRBD1 (6 bases). The CDR3 DNA reads TGTGCCAGCAGTTACGGGGGGGCTGATGGAAACACCATATATTTT. Translated, it gives CASSYGGADGNTIYF.